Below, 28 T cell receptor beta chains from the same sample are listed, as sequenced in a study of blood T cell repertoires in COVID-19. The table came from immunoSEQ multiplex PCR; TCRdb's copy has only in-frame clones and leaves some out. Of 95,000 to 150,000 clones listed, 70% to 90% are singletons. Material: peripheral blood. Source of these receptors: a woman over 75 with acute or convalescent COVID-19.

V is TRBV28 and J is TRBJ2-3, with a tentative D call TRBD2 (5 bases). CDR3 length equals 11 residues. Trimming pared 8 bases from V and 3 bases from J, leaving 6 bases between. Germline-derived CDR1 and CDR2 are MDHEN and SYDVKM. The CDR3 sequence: CASRGTDTQYF. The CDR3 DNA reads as TGTGCCAGCCGAGGGACAGATACGCAGTATTTT. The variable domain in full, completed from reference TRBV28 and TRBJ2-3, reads DVKVTQSSRYLVKRTGEKVFLECVQDMDHENMFWYRQDPGLGLRLIYFSYDVKMKEKGDIPEGYSVSREKKERFSLILESASTNQTSMYLCASRGTDTQYFGPGTRLTVL.

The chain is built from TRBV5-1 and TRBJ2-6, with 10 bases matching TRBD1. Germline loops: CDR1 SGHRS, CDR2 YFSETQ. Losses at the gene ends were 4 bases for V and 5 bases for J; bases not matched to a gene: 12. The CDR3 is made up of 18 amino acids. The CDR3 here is CASSIPGTGEFRANVLTF. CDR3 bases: TGCGCCAGCAGCATTCCCGGGACAGGGGAGTTTAGGGCCAACGTCCTGACTTTC.

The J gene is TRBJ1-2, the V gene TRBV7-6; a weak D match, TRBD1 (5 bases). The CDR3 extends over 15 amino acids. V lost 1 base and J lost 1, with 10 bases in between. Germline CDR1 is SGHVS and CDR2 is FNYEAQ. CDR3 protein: CASSLGSGGNYGYTF. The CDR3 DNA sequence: TGTGCCAGCAGCTTAGGGTCCGGGGGTAACTATGGCTACACCTTC.

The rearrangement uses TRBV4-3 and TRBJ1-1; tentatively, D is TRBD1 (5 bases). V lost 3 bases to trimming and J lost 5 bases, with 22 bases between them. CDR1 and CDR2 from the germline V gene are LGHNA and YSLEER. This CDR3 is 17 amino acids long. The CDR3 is CASSQGHMLWGNTEAFF. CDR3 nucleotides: TGCGCCAGCAGCCAGGGGCATATGTTATGGGGAAATACTGAAGCTTTCTTT.

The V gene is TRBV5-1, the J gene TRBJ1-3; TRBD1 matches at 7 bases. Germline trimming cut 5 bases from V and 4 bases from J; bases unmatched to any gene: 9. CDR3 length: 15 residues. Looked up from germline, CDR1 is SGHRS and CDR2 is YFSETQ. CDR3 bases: TGCGCCAGCAGTTTAGGGGGCGCGAGAGGAAACACCATATATTTT. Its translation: CASSLGGARGNTIYF.

The CDR3 nucleotides read TGTGCCATCAGCCTAAGGACTAGCGGGGGCCCCGGAGCGTCCGGGGAGCTGTTTTTT. Translating gives CAISLRTSGGPGASGELFF. The chain carries TRBV10-3 and TRBJ2-2; TRBD2 matches 13 bases. Germline trimming cut 6 bases from V and 6 bases from J; bases unmatched to any gene: 16. The length of the CDR3 is 19 residues. Germline loops: CDR1 ENHRY, CDR2 SYGVKD.

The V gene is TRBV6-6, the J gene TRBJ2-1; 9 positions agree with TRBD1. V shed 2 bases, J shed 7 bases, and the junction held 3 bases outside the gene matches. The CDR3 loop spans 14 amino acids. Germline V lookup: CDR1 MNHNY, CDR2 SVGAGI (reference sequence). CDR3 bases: TGTGCCAGCAGTTACGGGACAGGGTATAATGAGCAGTTCTTC. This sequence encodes CASSYGTGYNEQFF.

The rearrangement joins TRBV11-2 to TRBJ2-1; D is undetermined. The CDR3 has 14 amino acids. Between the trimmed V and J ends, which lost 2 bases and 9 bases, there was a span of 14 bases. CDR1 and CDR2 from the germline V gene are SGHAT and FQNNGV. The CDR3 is CASSLFGDGGEQFF. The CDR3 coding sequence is TGTGCCAGCAGCTTATTCGGAGACGGCGGTGAGCAGTTCTTC.

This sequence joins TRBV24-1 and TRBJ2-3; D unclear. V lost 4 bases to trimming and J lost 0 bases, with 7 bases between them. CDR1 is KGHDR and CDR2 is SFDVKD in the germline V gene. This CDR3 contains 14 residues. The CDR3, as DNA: TGTGCCACCAGTGACAATCTAAGCACAGATACGCAGTATTTT. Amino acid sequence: CATSDNLSTDTQYF.

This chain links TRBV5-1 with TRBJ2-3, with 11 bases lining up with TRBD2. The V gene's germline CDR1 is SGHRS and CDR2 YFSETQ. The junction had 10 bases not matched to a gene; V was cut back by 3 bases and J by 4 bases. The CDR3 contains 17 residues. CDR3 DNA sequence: TGCGCCAGCAGCTCGAACTATATAGCGGGAGGGGCAGATACGCAGTATTTT. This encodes CASSSNYIAGGADTQYF.

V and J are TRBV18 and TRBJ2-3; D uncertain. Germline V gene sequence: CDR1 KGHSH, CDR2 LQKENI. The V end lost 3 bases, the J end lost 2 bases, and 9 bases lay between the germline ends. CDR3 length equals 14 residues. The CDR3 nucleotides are TGTGCCAGCTCACCCCCGTCGTACACAGATACGCAGTATTTT. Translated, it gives CASSPPSYTDTQYF.

The CDR3 here is CASSQSPQANYGYTF. In DNA form, the CDR3 reads TGCGCCAGCAGCCAATCGCCGCAGGCTAACTATGGCTACACCTTC. The chain is built from TRBV4-3 and TRBJ1-2; no reliable D call. This CDR3 has 15 amino acids. The germline V gene has CDR1 LGHNA and CDR2 YSLEER. The V and J ends lost 2 bases and 0 bases respectively, with 10 bases between them.

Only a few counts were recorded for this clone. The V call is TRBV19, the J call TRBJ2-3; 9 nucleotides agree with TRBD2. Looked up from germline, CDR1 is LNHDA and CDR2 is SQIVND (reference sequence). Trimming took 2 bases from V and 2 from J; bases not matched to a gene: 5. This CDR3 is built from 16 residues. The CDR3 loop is CASSILAGIHTDTQYF. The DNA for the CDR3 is TGTGCCAGTAGTATACTAGCGGGGATCCACACAGATACGCAGTATTTT.

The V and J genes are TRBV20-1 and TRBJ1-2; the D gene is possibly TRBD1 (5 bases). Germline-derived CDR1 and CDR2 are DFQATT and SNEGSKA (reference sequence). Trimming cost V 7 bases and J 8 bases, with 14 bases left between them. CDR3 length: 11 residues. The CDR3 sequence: CSVVSGFGYTF. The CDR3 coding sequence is TGCAGTGTCGTATCAGGGTTCGGCTACACCTTC.

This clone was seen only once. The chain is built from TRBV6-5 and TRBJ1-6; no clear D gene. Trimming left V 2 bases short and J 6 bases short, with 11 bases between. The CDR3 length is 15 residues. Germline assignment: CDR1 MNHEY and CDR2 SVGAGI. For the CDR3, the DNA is TGTGCCAGCAGTTACGGACTGAGTATTAATTCACCCCTCCACTTT. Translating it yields CASSYGLSINSPLHF.

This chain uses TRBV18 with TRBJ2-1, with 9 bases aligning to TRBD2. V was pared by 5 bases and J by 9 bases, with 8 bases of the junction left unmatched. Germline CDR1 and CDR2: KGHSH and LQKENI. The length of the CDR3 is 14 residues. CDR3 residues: CASSFGGRDGEQFF. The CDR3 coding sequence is TGTGCCAGCTCATTTGGCGGGAGGGATGGTGAGCAGTTCTTC. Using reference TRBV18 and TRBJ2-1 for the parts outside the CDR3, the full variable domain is NAGVMQNPRHLVRRRGQEARLRCSPMKGHSHVYWYRQLPEEGLKFMVYLQKENIIDESGMPKERFSAEFPKEGPSILRIQQVVRGDSAAYFCASSFGGRDGEQFFGPGTRLTVL.

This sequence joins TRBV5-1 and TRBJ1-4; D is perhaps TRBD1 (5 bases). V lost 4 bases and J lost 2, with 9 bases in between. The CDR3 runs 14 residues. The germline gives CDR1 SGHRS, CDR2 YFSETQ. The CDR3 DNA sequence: TGCGCCAGCAGCCCAGGGTTGACTAATGAAAAACTGTTTTTT. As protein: CASSPGLTNEKLFF.

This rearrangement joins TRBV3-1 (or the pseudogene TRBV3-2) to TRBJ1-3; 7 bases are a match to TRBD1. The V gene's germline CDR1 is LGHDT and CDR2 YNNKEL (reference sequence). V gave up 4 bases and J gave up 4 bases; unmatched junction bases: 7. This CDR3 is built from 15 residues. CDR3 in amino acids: CASSLQGMPGNTIYF. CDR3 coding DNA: TGTGCCAGCAGCCTACAGGGGATGCCCGGAAACACCATATATTTT.

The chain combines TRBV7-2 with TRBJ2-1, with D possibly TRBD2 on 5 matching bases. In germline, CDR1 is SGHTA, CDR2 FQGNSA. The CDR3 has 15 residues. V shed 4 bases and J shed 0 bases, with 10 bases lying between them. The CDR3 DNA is TGTGCCAGCAGCTCCGGACTTAGCTCCTACAATGAGCAGTTCTTC. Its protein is CASSSGLSSYNEQFF. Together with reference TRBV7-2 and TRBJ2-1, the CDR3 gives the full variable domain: GAGVSQSPSNKVTEKGKDVELRCDPISGHTALYWYRQSLGQGLEFLIYFQGNSAPDKSGLPSDRFSAERTGGSVSTLTIQRTQQEDSAVYLCASSSGLSSYNEQFFGPGTRLTVL.

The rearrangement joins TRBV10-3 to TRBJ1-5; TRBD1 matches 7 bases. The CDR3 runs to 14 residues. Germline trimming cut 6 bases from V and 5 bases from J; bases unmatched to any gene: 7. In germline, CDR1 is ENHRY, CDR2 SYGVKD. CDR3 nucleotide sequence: TGTGCCATCAGCGGACAGGCTGGAGATCAGCCCCAGCATTTT. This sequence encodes CAISGQAGDQPQHF.

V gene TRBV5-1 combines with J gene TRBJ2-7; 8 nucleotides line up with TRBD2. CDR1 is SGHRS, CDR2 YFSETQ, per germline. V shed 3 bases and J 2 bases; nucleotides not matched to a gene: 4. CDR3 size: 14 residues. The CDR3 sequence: CASSYSGTTYEQYF. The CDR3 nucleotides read TGCGCCAGCAGCTATAGCGGGACCACCTACGAGCAGTACTTC.

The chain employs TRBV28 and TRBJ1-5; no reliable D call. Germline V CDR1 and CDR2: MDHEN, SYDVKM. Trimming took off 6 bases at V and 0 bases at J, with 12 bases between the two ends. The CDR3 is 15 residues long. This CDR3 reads CASRIRTFSNQPQHF. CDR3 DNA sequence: TGTGCCAGCAGGATTCGGACTTTTAGCAATCAGCCCCAGCATTTT. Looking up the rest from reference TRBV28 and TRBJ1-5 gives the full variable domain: DVKVTQSSRYLVKRTGEKVFLECVQDMDHENMFWYRQDPGLGLRLIYFSYDVKMKEKGDIPEGYSVSREKKERFSLILESASTNQTSMYLCASRIRTFSNQPQHFGDGTRLSIL.

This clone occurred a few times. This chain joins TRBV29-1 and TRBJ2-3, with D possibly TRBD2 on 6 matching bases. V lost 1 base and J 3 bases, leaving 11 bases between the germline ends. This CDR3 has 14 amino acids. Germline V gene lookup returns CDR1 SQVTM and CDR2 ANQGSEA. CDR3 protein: CSVEASVGTDTQYF. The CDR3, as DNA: TGCAGCGTTGAAGCTAGCGTTGGGACAGATACGCAGTATTTT.

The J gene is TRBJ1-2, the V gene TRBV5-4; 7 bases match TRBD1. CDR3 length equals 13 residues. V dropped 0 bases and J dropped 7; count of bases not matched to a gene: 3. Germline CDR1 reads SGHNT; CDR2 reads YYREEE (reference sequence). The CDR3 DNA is TGTGCCAGCAGCTTGGAGGCAGGGGGTGGCTACACCTTC. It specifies CASSLEAGGGYTF. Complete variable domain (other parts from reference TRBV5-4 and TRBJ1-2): ETGVTQSPTHLIKTRGQQVTLRCSSQSGHNTVSWYQQALGQGPQFIFQYYREEENGRGNFPPRFSGLQFPNYSSELNVNALELDDSALYLCASSLEAGGGYTFGSGTRLTVV.

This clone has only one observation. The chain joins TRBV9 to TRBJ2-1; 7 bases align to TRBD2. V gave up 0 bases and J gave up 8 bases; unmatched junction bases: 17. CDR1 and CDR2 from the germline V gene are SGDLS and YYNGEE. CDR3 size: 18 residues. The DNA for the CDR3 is TGTGCCAGCAGCGTAGGCGGTAGCGGGTTTCCCGCTGGGGATGAGCAGTTCTTC. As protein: CASSVGGSGFPAGDEQFF.

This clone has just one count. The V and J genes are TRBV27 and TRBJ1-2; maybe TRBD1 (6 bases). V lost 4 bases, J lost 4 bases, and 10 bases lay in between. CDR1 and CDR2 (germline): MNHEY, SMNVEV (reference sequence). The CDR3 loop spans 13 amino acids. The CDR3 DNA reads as TGTGCCAGCAGTTCCAGGGGTTCCTATGGCTACACCTTC. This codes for CASSSRGSYGYTF.

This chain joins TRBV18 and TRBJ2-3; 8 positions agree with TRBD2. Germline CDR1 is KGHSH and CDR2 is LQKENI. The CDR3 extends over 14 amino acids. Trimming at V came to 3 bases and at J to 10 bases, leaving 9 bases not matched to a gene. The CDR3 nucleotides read TGTGCCAGCTCACCCCCGACTAGCGAGTGGGCGCAGTATTTT. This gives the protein CASSPPTSEWAQYF.

CDR3 protein: CASSLAGGPPYEQYF. CDR3 sequence (DNA): TGTGCCAGCAGCTTAGCGGGGGGGCCCCCCTACGAGCAGTACTTC. V gene TRBV13 combines with J gene TRBJ2-7, with TRBD2 matching 8 bases. The CDR3 is 15 amino acids. The germline V gene encodes CDR1 PRHDT and CDR2 FYEKMQ (reference sequence). Trimming took 1 base from V and 2 from J; bases not matched to a gene: 4.